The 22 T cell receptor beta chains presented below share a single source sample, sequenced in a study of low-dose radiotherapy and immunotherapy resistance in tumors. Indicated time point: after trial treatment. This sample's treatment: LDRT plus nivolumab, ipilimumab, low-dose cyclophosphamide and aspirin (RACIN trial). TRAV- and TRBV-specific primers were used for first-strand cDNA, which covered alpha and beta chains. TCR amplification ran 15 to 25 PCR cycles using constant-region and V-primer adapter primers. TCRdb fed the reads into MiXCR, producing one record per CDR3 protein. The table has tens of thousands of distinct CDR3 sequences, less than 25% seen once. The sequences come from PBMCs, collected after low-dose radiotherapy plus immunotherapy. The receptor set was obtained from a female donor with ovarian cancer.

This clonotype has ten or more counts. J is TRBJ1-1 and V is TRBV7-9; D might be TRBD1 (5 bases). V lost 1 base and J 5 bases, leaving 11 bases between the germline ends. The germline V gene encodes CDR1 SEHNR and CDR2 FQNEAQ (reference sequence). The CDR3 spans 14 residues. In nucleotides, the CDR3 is TGTGCCAGCAGCTTAGGGGGCTCCGTTACTGAAGCTTTCTTT. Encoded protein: CASSLGGSVTEAFF.

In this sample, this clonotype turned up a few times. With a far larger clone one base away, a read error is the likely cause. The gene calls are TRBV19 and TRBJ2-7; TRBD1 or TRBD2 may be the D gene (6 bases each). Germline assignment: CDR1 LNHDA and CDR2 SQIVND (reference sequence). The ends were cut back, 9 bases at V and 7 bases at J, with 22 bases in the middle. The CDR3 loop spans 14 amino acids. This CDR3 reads CASRRRGLDNEQYF. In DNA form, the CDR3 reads TGTGCCAGCCGAAGGAGGGGGTTAGACAATGAGCAGTACTTC.

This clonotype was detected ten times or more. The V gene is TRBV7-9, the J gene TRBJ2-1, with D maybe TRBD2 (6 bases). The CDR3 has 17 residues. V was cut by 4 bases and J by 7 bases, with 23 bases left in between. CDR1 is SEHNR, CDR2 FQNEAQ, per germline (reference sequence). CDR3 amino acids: CASSSHEADGGRNEQFF. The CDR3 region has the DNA TGTGCCAGCAGCTCTCACGAGGCTGATGGGGGGAGGAATGAGCAGTTCTTC.

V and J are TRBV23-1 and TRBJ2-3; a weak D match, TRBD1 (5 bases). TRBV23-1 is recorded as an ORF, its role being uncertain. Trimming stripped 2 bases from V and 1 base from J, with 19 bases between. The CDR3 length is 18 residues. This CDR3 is CASSQMAPWGGRTDTQYF. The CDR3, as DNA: TGCGCCAGCAGTCAAATGGCCCCCTGGGGCGGTCGCACAGATACGCAGTATTTT.

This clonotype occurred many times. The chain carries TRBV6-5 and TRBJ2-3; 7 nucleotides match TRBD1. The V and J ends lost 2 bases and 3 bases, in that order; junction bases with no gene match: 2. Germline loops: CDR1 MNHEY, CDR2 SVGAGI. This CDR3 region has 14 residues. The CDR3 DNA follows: TGTGCCAGCAGTTACGGCAGGGGGACAGATACGCAGTATTTT. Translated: CASSYGRGTDTQYF.

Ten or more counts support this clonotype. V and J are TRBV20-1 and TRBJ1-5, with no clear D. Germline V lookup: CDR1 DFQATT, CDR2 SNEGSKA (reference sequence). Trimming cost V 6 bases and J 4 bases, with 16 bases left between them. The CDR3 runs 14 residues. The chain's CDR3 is CSAETGSGNQPQHF. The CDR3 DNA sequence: TGCAGTGCAGAGACGGGCAGCGGTAATCAGCCCCAGCATTTT.

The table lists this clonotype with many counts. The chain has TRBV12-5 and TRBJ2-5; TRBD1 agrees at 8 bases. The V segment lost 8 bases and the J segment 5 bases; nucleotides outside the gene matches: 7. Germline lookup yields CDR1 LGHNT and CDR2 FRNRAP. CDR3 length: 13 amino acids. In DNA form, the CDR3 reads TGTGCTAGTATGGCAGGGGGCTTGGAGACCCAGTACTTC. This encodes CASMAGGLETQYF.

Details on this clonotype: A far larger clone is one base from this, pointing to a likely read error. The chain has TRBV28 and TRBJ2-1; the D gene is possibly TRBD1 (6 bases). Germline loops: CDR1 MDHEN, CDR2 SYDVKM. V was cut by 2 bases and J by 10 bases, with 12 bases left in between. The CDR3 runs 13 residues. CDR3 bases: TGTGCCAGCAGTTTAGGGACACTCGGCGAGCAGTTCTTC. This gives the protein CASSLGTLGEQFF.

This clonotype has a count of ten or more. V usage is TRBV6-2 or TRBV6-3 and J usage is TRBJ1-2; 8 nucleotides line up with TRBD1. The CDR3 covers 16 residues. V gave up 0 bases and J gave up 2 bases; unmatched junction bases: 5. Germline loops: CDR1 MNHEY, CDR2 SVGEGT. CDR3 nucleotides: TGTGCCAGCAGTTACTCGACAGGGGATATAAACTATGGCTACACCTTC. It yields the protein CASSYSTGDINYGYTF.

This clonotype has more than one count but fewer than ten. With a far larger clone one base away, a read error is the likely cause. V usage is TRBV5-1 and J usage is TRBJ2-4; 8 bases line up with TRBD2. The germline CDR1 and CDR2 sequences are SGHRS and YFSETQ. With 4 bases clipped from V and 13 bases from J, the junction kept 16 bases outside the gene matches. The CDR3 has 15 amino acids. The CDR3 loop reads CASSPAGRGVYEQYF. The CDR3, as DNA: TGCGCCAGCAGCCCGGCTGGGCGGGGGGTCTATGAGCAGTACTTC.

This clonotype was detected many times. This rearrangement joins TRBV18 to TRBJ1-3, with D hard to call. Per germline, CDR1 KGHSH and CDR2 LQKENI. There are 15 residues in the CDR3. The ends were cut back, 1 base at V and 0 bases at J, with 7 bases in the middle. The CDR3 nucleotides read TGTGCCAGCTCACCACAGCCAGGCTCTGGAAACACCATATATTTT. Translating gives CASSPQPGSGNTIYF.

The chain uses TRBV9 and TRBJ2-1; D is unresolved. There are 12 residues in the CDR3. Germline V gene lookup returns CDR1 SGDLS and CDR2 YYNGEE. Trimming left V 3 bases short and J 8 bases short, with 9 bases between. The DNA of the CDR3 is TGTGCCAGCAGCGAGTTCGGCGATGAGCAGTTCTTC. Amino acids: CASSEFGDEQFF.

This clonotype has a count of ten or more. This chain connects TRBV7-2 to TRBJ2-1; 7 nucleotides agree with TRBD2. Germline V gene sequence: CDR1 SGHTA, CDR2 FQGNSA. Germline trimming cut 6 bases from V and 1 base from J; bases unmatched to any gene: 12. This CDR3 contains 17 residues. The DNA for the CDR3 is TGTGCCAGCAGAAACCTAGCGGATCGGACGTCCTACAATGAGCAGTTCTTC. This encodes CASRNLADRTSYNEQFF.

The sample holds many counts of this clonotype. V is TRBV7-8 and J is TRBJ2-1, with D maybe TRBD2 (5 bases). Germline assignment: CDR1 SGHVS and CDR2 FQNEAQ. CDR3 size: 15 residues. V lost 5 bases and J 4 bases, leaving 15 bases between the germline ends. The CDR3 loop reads CASSPLRAPYNEQFF. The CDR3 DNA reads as TGTGCCAGCAGCCCTCTGCGGGCCCCTTACAATGAGCAGTTCTTC.

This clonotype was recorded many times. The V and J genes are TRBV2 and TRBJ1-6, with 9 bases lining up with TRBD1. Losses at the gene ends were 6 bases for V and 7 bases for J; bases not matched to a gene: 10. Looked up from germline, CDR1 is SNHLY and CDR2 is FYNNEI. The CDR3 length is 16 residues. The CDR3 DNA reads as TGTGCCAGCAGCGCCAGGGGGACAGGGAACAATTCACCCCTCCACTTT. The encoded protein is CASSARGTGNNSPLHF.

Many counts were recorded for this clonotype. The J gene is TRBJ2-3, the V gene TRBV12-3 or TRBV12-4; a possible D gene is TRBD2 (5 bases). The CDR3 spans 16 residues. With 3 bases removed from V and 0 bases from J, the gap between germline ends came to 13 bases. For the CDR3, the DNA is TGTGCCAGCAGTTTGGAGGCGGGTATAAGCACAGATACGCAGTATTTT. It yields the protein CASSLEAGISTDTQYF.

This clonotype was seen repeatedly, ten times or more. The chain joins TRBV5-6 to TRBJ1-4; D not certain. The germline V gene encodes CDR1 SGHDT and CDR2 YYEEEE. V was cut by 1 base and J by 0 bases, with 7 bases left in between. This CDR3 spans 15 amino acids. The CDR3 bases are TGTGCCAGCAGCTTGAACGATGCAACTAATGAAAAACTGTTTTTT. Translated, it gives CASSLNDATNEKLFF.

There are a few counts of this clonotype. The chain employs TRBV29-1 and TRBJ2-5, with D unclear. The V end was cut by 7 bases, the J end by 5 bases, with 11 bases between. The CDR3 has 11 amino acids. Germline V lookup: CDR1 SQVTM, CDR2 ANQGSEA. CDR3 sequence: CSGGVQETQYF. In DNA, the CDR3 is TGCAGCGGTGGGGTCCAGGAGACCCAGTACTTC.

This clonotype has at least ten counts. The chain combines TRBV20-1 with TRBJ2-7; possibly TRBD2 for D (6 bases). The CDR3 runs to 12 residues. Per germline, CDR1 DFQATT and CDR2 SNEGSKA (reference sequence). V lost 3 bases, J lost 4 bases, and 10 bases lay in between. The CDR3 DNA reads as TGCAGTGCTAGCGGGGGTAGTTACGAGCAGTACTTC. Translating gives CSASGGSYEQYF.

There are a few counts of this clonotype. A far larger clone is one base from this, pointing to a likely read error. CDR3 residues: CASSQDGTSAYNEQYF. The CDR3 DNA sequence: TGTGCCAGCAGCCAGGACGGGACTAGCGCCTACAATGAGCAGTACTTC. The V gene is TRBV4-2, the J gene TRBJ2-7; 10 bases fit TRBD2. The germline V gene has CDR1 LGHNA and CDR2 YNFKEQ. The CDR3 is 16 residues long. The V segment lost 3 bases and the J segment 7 bases; nucleotides outside the gene matches: 12.

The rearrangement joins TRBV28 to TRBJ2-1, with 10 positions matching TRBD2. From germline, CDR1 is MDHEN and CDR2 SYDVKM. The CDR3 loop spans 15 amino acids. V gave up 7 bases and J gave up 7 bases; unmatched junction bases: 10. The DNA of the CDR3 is TGTGCCAGCACCGAGAGCGGGAGGGCCCTTAATGAGCAGTTCTTC. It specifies CASTESGRALNEQFF.

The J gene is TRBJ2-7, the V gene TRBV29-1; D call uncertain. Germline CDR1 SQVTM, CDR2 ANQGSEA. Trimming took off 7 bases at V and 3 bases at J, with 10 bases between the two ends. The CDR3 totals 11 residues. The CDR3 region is CSAGSGYEQYF. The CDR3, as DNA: TGCAGCGCTGGGTCGGGCTACGAGCAGTACTTC.